This T cell receptor (beta chain) was identified during a study of T cells expressing NK-cell markers. About the research overall: Repertoire data for TCR beta were derived from sorted T cells (CD3+CD56+NKG2C+, CD3+CD56+NKG2C- and CD3+CD56-NKG2C+). Seven of the eight sequenced donors were HCMV-seropositive; one was seronegative. Study-level results: 1.0-7.0% of CD8+ T cells in a handful of donors belonged to dominant NKG2C+ clonotypes.

Worth noting for this clonotype: The antigen remains undetermined.

CDR1 and CDR2 from the germline V gene are MNHEY and SMNVEV (reference sequence). The CDR3 has 16 residues. As the method of synthesis, 5'RACE template switching with UMIs yielded TCR beta cDNA. No DNA is given; TCRdb re-called the 5' RACE reads and lists each CDR3 protein once. Found here are some 440,000 distinct CDR3 sequences; the top ten clones hold under 1.5%. The gene calls are TRBV27 and TRBJ2-1; TCRdb indicates TRBD2, and absent DNA this call remains unverified. Sequenced material: blood T cells: a sorted CD56 or NKG2C T cell subset, CD4+ or CD8+ T cells, or bulk PBMC T cells (not recorded which). This TCR came from a woman aged 45-65 years in good health. CDR3 loop: CASLGLGGSSYNEQFF.